This entry describes one T cell receptor (beta chain). The source of the sample is a study of cytomegalovirus exposure and HLA in healthy donors. The junction had 7 bases not matched to a gene; V was cut back by 6 bases and J by 0 bases. This CDR3 has 16 amino acids. Per germline, CDR1 SGHDN and CDR2 FVKESK. Healthy bone marrow donors made up the donors. Use of 60 Vbeta and 13 Jbeta primers characterized the PCR. TCRdb's copy holds only in-frame clones and misses some; the assay was immunoSEQ multiplex PCR. This sample carries approximately 150,000 clones, with roughly 1.6% going to the ten biggest clones.

The chain recombines TRBV14 with TRBJ2-5; 10 bases map to TRBD2. Sequencing input: PBMCs. The clonotype was recovered from a woman aged 45-65 years in good health and CMV-seronegative. CDR3 bases: TGTGCCAGCAGTCGACTACTAGCGGGGTACCAAGAGACCCAGTACTTC. It encodes CASSRLLAGYQETQYF.